Below, one T cell receptor (beta chain) is given with its context. The entry originates in a study of blood T cell repertoires in COVID-19. Study overall: The study drew acute and convalescent COVID-19 samples from the United States, Italy and Spain.

TCRdb's copy holds only in-frame clones and misses some; the assay was immunoSEQ multiplex PCR. The sample contains around 460,000 clones, around 90% of which appear only once. V lost 5 bases to trimming and J lost 4 bases, with 17 bases between them. This CDR3 is built from 16 residues. Germline CDR1 reads LNHNV; CDR2 reads YYDKDF (reference sequence). The sequenced sample was peripheral blood. The chain uses TRBV15 and TRBJ2-2; the D gene is possibly TRBD2 (6 bases). This clonotype was obtained from a man younger than 35 with COVID-19, enrolled during active disease. Here the CDR3 reads CATSPLGGVFTGELFF. In DNA, the CDR3 is TGTGCCACCAGCCCCCTGGGGGGTGTTTTCACCGGGGAGCTGTTTTTT. Variable domain in full (rest from reference TRBV15 and TRBJ2-2): DAMVIQNPRYQVTQFGKPVTLSCSQTLNHNVMYWYQQKSSQAPKLLFHYYDKDFNNEADTPDNFQSRRPNTSFCFLDIRSPGLGDTAMYLCATSPLGGVFTGELFFGEGSRLTVL.